These 11 T cell receptor beta chains share one sample of origin, sequenced in a study of cytomegalovirus exposure and HLA in healthy donors. The PCR contained 60 Vbeta and 13 Jbeta primers. Method: immunoSEQ multiplex PCR; TCRdb's copy keeps in-frame clones and lacks some. The sample's table shows about 47,000 clones. The source material was PBMCs. Receptor source: a male donor in good health and CMV-seronegative.

This chain links TRBV5-1 with TRBJ1-5, with a possible D match to TRBD1 (6 bases). From germline, CDR1 is SGHRS and CDR2 YFSETQ. Trimming removed 1 base from V and 5 bases from J, with 7 bases in between. This CDR3 is built from 13 residues. Here the CDR3 reads CASSLKGDQPQHF. The CDR3, as DNA: TGCGCCAGCAGCTTGAAGGGGGATCAGCCCCAGCATTTT.

This chain connects TRBV30 to TRBJ1-1; 9 nucleotides match TRBD1. V shed 0 bases and J 5 bases; nucleotides not matched to a gene: 4. The germline gives CDR1 GTSNPN, CDR2 SVGIG (reference sequence). The CDR3 consists of 14 residues. The CDR3 sequence is CAWSVQGAGTEAFF. The CDR3, as DNA: TGTGCCTGGAGTGTACAGGGGGCAGGGACTGAAGCTTTCTTT.

This chain connects TRBV19 to TRBJ2-7, with D maybe TRBD1 (5 bases). Germline V lookup: CDR1 LNHDA, CDR2 SQIVND (reference sequence). V was pared by 6 bases and J by 3 bases, with 12 bases between. The CDR3 loop spans 13 amino acids. The CDR3 region has the DNA TGTGCCAGTAGCCAGACAGTATACTACGAGCAGTACTTC. This encodes CASSQTVYYEQYF.

The chain combines TRBV5-1 with TRBJ1-2; 7 nucleotides align to TRBD1. CDR1 and CDR2 (germline): SGHRS, YFSETQ. This CDR3 is 17 amino acids long. V dropped 0 bases and J dropped 1; count of bases not matched to a gene: 9. The CDR3 protein is CASSLGDRVAINYGYTF. CDR3 nucleotides: TGCGCCAGCAGCTTGGGTGACAGGGTGGCCATTAACTATGGCTACACCTTC.

This chain connects TRBV10-1 to TRBJ1-3; weak D call: TRBD1 (6 bases). The germline V gene encodes CDR1 WNHNN and CDR2 SYGVQD (reference sequence). V shed 10 bases and J shed 4 bases, with 14 bases lying between them. This CDR3 contains 13 residues. The CDR3 coding sequence is TGCGCCACCGTAATCACAGGGGGAAACACCATATATTTT. Its translation is CATVITGGNTIYF.

The chain couples TRBV6-6 to TRBJ1-6; D remains unclear. The length of the CDR3 is 14 residues. V was shortened by 5 bases and J by 11 bases, with 16 bases between the two germline ends. In germline, CDR1 is MNHNY, CDR2 SVGAGI (reference sequence). The CDR3 loop is CASSTPARGPPLHF. CDR3 nucleotide sequence: TGTGCCAGCAGTACCCCCGCACGAGGTCCACCCCTCCACTTT.

V usage is TRBV5-8 and J usage is TRBJ1-2, with 7 positions matching TRBD1. This CDR3 region has 14 residues. With 2 bases clipped from V and 5 bases from J, the junction kept 6 bases outside the gene matches. CDR1 is SGHTS, CDR2 YDEGEE, per germline. The CDR3 loop reads CASSFTGARYGYTF. Written as DNA, the CDR3 is TGTGCCAGCAGCTTTACAGGGGCAAGATATGGCTACACCTTC. The whole variable domain, remainder taken from reference TRBV5-8 and TRBJ1-2, is EAGVTQSPTHLIKTRGQQATLRCSPISGHTSVYWYQQALGLGLQFLLWYDEGEERNRGNFPPRFSGRQFPNYSSELNVNALELEDSALYLCASSFTGARYGYTFGSGTRLTVV.

V is TRBV18 and J is TRBJ1-1, with D possibly TRBD1 on 5 matching bases. The length of the CDR3 is 17 residues. The V end was cut by 4 bases, the J end by 0 bases, with 18 bases between. CDR1 is KGHSH, CDR2 LQKENI, per germline. This chain's CDR3 is CASSLAFPGLLNTEAFF. In DNA, the CDR3 is TGTGCCAGCTCACTTGCCTTCCCGGGACTGTTGAACACTGAAGCTTTCTTT.

The chain combines TRBV27 with TRBJ1-1, with 7 bases identical to TRBD1. Germline trimming cut 6 bases from V and 3 bases from J; bases unmatched to any gene: 4. The CDR3 extends over 13 amino acids. CDR1 and CDR2 from the germline V gene are MNHEY and SMNVEV (reference sequence). In DNA, the CDR3 is TGTGCCAGCAGGACAGGGCCTTACACTGAAGCTTTCTTT. Its protein product is CASRTGPYTEAFF.

CDR3 protein: CASSLATGGKDGYTF. DNA of the CDR3: TGTGCCAGCAGCTTGGCCACAGGGGGGAAGGATGGCTACACCTTC. The chain carries TRBV5-6 and TRBJ1-2; 8 bases match TRBD1. With 0 bases clipped from V and 6 bases from J, the junction kept 7 bases outside the gene matches. Germline lookup yields CDR1 SGHDT and CDR2 YYEEEE. The CDR3 is made up of 15 amino acids.

The chain employs TRBV9 and TRBJ1-6; D is uncertain. The CDR3 covers 14 residues. V was pared by 0 bases and J by 5 bases, with 6 bases between. The germline V gene encodes CDR1 SGDLS and CDR2 YYNGEE. The CDR3 bases are TGTGCCAGCAGCGTAGATGGAGATAATTCACCCCTCCACTTT. Amino acid sequence: CASSVDGDNSPLHF.